The T cell receptor (beta chain) under discussion was sequenced for a study of T cells after posttransplantation cyclophosphamide. Study-wide points: TRB overlap between skin or GI tissue T cells and blood was limited. Recipient CMV seropositivity and CMV reactivation strongly tracked TRB clonality.

Germline lookup yields CDR1 SGHTA and CDR2 FQGNSA. The CDR3 extends over 15 amino acids. After removal of 2 bases from V and 3 bases from J, the junction contained 1 base not matched to a gene. This clone occurred once. Its antigen is still unknown. Sequencing was performed with immunoSEQ multiplex PCR; in TCRdb, only in-frame clones are kept and a portion is missing. The sample records 15,000 or so clones, around 87% being singletons. Controls had myeloablative marrow grafts with methotrexate and calcineurin inhibitor, sampled at 1 year. The sample here was PBMCs, taken after an allogeneic stem cell transplant with a calcineurin inhibitor and methotrexate. This TCR was recovered from a male patient aged 45-60 years who received an allogeneic stem cell transplant from an unrelated donor, was CMV-positive, and had chronic GVHD only. Some of the T cells might come from the graft donor. The chain links TRBV7-2 to TRBJ2-2; 9 bases match TRBD1. Here the CDR3 reads CASSLRQGDTGELFF. For the CDR3, the DNA is TGTGCCAGCAGCTTACGACAGGGGGACACCGGGGAGCTGTTTTTT.